These 2 T cell receptor beta chains originate from one sample sequenced in a study of blood T cells in healthy people across ages. A sample-barcoded 5' primer and a J-beta primer mix were used in a second PCR of roughly 7 to 12 cycles. TCRdb independently ran MiXCR on the 5' RACE reads; one entry per CDR3 protein. The sample holds 1.5 million or so distinct CDR3 sequences; 40% to 50% are singletons and the top ten take around 8%. Specimen: blood. These receptors were taken from a woman between 18 and 30 years old in good health.

This clonotype has only a few counts. The chain has TRBV6-2 or TRBV6-3 and TRBJ2-1; D is undetermined. The CDR3 has 16 amino acids. Per germline, CDR1 MNHEY and CDR2 SVGEGT. V dropped 4 bases and J dropped 0 bases, with 13 bases sitting between them. The CDR3 here is CASSSFASISYNEQFF. The CDR3 nucleotides read TGTGCCAGCAGTTCGTTTGCTAGTATCTCCTACAATGAGCAGTTCTTC.

The chain couples TRBV30 to TRBJ2-1; 8 nucleotides align to TRBD2. V was pared by 0 bases and J by 4 bases, with 5 bases of the junction left unmatched. Germline loops: CDR1 GTSNPN, CDR2 SVGIG (reference sequence). The CDR3 has 15 residues. The CDR3 is CAWSVKAGVYNEQFF. As DNA, the CDR3 is TGTGCCTGGAGTGTAAAAGCGGGAGTTTACAATGAGCAGTTCTTC. The entire variable domain, with the rest obtained from reference TRBV30 and TRBJ2-1, is as follows: SQTIHQWPATLVQPVGSPLSLECTVEGTSNPNLYWYRQAAGRGLQLLFYSVGIGQISSEVPQNLSASRPQDRQFILSSKKLLLSDSGFYLCAWSVKAGVYNEQFFGPGTRLTVL.